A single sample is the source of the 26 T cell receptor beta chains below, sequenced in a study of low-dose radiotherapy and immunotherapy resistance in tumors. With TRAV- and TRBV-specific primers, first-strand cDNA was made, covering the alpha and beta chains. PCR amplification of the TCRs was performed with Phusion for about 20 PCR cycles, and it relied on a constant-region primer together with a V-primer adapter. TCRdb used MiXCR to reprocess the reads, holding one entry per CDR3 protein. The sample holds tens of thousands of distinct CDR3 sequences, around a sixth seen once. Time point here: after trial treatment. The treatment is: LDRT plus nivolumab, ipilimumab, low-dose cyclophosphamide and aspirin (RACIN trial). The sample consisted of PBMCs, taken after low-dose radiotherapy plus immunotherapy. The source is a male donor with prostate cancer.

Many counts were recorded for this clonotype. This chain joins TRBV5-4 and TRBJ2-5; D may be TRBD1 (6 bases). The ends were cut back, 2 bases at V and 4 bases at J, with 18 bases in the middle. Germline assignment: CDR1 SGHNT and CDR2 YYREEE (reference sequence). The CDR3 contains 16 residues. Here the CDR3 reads CASSFDRQGSAETQYF. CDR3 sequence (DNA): TGTGCCAGCAGCTTTGACAGGCAAGGGTCGGCAGAGACCCAGTACTTC.

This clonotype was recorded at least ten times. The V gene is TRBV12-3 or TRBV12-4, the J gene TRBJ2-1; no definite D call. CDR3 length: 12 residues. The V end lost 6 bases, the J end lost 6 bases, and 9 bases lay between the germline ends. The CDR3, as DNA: TGTGCCAGCAGCCAGTCGAGCAATGAGCAGTTCTTC. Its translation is CASSQSSNEQFF.

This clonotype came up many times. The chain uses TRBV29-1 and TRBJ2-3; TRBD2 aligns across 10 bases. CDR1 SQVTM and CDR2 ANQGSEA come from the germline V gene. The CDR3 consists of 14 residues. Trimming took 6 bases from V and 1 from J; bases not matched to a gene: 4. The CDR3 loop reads CSVSLAGRTDTQYF. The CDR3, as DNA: TGCAGCGTATCACTAGCGGGACGCACAGATACGCAGTATTTT.

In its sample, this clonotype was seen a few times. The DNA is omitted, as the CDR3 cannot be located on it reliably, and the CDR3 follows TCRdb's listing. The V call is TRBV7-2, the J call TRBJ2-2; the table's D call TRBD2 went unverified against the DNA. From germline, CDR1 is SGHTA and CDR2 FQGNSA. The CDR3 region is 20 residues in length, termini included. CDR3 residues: CASSLVWGGLAGNTGELFFF.

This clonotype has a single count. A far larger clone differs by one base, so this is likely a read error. The chain's CDR3 is CASSVGAGDLYEQFF. The CDR3 DNA reads TGTGCCAGCAGCGTAGGAGCGGGAGATCTCTACGAGCAGTTCTTC. The chain couples TRBV9 to TRBJ2-1; 8 bases agree with TRBD2. Per the germline V gene, CDR1 is SGDLS and CDR2 is YYNGEE. Unmatched junction bases numbered 9, after V lost 0 bases and J lost 10 bases. This CDR3 is 15 amino acids long.

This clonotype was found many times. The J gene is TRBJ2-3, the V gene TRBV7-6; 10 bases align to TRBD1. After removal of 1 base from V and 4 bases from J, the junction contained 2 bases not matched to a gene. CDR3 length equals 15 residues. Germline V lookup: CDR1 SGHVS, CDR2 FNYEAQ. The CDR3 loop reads CASSLVGTGADTQYF. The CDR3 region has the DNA TGTGCCAGCAGCTTAGTAGGGACAGGGGCAGATACGCAGTATTTT.

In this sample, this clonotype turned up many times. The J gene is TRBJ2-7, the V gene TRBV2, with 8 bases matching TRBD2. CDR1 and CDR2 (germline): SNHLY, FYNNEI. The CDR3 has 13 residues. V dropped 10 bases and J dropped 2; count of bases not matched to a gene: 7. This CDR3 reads CATHSGIAYEQYF. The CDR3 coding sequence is TGTGCCACCCATAGCGGGATTGCCTACGAGCAGTACTTC.

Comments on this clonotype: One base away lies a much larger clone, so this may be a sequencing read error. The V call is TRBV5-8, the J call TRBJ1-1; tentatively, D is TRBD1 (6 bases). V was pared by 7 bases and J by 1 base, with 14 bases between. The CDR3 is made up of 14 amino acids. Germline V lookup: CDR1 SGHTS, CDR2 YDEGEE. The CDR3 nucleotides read TGTGCCAGCGGCTGGCCCAGGGGGAACACTGAAGCTTTCTTT. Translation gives CASGWPRGNTEAFF.

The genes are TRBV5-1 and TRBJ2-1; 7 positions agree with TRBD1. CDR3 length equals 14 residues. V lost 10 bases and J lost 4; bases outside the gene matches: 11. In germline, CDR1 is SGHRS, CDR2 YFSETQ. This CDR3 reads CAVRQGPDYNEQFF. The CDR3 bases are TGCGCCGTACGACAGGGTCCGGATTACAATGAGCAGTTCTTC.

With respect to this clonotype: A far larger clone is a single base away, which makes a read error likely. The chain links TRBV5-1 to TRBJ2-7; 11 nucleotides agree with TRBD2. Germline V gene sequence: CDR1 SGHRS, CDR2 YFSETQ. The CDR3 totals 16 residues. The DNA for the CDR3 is TGTGCCAGCAGCTACGCCGGGACTAGCGGTTCCTACGAGCAGTACTTC. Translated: CASSYAGTSGSYEQYF.

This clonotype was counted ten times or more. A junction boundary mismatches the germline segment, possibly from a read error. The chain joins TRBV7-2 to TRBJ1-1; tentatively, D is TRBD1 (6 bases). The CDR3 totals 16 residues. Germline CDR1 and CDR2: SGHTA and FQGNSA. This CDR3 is CASSPGRAGVNAEAFF. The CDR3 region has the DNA TGTGCCAGCAGCCCCGGTCGGGCAGGGGTGAACGCTGAAGCTTTCTTT. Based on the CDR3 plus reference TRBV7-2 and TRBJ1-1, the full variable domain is GAGVSQSPSNKVTEKGKDVELRCDPISGHTALYWYRQSLGQGLEFLIYFQGNSAPDKSGLPSDRFSAERTGGSVSTLTIQRTQQEDSAVYLCASSPGRAGVNAEAFFGQGTRLTVV.

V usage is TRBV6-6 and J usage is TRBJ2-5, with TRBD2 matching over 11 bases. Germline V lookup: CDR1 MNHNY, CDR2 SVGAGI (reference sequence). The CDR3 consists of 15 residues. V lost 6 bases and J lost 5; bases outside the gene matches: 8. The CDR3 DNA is TGTGCCAGCAGCCCCCGACTAGCGGGAATCGAGACCCAGTACTTC. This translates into CASSPRLAGIETQYF.

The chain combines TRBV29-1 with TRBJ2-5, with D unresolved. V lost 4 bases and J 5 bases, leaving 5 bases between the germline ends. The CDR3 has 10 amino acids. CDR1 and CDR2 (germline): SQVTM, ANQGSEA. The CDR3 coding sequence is TGCAGCGTTGCCGACGAGACCCAGTACTTC. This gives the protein CSVADETQYF. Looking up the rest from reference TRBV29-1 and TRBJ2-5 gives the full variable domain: SAVISQKPSRDICQRGTSLTIQCQVDSQVTMMFWYRQQPGQSLTLIATANQGSEATYESGFVIDKFPISRPNLTFSTLTVSNMSPEDSSIYLCSVADETQYFGPGTRLLVL.

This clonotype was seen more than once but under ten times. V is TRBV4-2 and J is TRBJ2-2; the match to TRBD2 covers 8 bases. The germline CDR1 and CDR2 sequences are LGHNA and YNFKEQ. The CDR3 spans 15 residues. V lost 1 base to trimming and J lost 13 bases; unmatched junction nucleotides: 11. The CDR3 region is CASSQATSVNTGLFF. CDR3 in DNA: TGTGCCAGCAGCCAAGCGACTAGCGTAAACACCGGGCTGTTTTTT.

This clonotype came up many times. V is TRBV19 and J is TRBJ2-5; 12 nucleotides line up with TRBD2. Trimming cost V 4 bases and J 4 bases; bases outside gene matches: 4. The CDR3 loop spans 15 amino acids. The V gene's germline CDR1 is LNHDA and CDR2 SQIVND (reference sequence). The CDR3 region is CASSNPGLAGETQYF. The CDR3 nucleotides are TGTGCCAGTAGTAATCCGGGACTAGCGGGAGAGACCCAGTACTTC.

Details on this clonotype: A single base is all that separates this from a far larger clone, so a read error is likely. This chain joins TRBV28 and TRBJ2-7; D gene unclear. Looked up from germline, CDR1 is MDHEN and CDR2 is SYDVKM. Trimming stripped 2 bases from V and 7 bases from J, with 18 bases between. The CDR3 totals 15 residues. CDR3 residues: CASSLVPGRYNEQYF. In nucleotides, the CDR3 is TGTGCCAGCAGTTTAGTCCCGGGCCGATACAATGAGCAGTACTTC.

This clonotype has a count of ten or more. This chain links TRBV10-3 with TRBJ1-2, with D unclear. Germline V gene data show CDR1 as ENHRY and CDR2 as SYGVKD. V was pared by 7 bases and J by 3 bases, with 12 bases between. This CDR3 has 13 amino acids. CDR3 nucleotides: TGTGCCATCACCGGCGGAATCTACTATGGCTACACCTTC. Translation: CAITGGIYYGYTF.

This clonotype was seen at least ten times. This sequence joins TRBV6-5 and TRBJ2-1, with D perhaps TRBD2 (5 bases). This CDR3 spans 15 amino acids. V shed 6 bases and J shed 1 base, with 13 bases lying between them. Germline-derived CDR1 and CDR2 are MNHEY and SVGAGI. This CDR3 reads CASRIPGSSYNEQFF. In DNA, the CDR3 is TGTGCCAGCAGGATACCTGGGAGTTCCTACAATGAGCAGTTCTTC.

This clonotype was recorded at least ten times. Here the CDR3 reads CASRFSGRVAYNEQFF. CDR3 in DNA: TGTGCCAGCAGGTTTAGCGGGAGGGTTGCCTACAATGAGCAGTTCTTC. J is TRBJ2-1 and V is TRBV27; 11 bases agree with TRBD2. The V segment lost 6 bases and the J segment 2 bases; nucleotides outside the gene matches: 6. Germline CDR1 MNHEY, CDR2 SMNVEV (reference sequence). This CDR3 is built from 16 residues.

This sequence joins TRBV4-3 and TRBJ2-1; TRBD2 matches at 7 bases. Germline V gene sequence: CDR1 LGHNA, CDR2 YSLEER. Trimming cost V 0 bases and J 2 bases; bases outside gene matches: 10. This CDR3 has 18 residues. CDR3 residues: CASSQDNGGRVAYNEQFF. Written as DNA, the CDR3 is TGCGCCAGCAGCCAAGATAATGGCGGGAGAGTCGCCTACAATGAGCAGTTCTTC.

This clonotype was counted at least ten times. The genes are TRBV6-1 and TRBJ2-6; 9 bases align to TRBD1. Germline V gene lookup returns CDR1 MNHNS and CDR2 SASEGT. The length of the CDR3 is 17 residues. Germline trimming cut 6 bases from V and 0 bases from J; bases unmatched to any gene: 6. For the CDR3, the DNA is TGTGCCAGCAGGTCCGGGACAGGGTTCTCTGGGGCCAACGTCCTGACTTTC. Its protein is CASRSGTGFSGANVLTF.

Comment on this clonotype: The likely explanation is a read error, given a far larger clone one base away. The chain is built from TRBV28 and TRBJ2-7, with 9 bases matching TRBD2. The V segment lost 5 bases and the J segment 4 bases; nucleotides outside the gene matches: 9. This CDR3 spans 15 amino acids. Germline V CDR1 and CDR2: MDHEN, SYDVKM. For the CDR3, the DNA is TGTGCCAGCAGTCCTGGCGGGAGGGTCCGATACGAGCAGTACTTC. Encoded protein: CASSPGGRVRYEQYF.

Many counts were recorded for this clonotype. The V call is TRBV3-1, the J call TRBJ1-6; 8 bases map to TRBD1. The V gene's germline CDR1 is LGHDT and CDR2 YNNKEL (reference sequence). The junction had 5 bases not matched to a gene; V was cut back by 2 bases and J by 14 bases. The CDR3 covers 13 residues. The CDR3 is CASSQLTGVTLHF. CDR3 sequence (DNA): TGTGCCAGCAGCCAACTGACAGGGGTTACCCTCCACTTT. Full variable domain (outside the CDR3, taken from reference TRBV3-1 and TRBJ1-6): DTAVSQTPKYLVTQMGNDKSIKCEQNLGHDTMYWYKQDSKKFLKIMFSYNNKELIINETVPNRFSPKSPDKAHLNLHINSLELGDSAVYFCASSQLTGVTLHFGNGTRLTVT.

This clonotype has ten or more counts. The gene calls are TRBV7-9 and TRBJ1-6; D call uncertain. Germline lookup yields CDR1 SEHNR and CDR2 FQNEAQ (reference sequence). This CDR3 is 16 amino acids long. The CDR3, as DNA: TGTGCTATCAGCACGGCTAAGAGCTCCTATAATTCACCCCTCCACTTT. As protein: CAISTAKSSYNSPLHF.

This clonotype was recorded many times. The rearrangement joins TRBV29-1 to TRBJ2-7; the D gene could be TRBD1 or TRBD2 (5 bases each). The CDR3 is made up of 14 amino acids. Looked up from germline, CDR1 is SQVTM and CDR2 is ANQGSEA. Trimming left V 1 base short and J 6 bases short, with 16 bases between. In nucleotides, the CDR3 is TGCAGCGTTGAAGTTCCTGGGGGAATGGGCGAGCAGTACTTC. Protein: CSVEVPGGMGEQYF.

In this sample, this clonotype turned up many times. The CDR3 nucleotides read TGTGCCAGCTCACCAGCGGAGGGTACTGAAGCTTTCTTT. Translated: CASSPAEGTEAFF. The chain has TRBV18 and TRBJ1-1, with unresolved D. The germline V gene encodes CDR1 KGHSH and CDR2 LQKENI. V lost 2 bases, J lost 5 bases, and 9 bases lay in between. The CDR3 runs 13 residues.